Listed below are T cell receptor beta chains from one sample, sequenced in a study of blood T cell repertoires in COVID-19. The table came from immunoSEQ multiplex PCR; TCRdb's copy has only in-frame clones and leaves some out. The sample has approximately 89,000 clones; around 80% are singletons. The specimen was peripheral blood. Receptors originate from a human donor in a cohort sampled during active COVID-19. Both conserved end residues are trimmed from each CDR3. Each record gives: V gene, J gene, CDR3 protein.

v_call: TRBV4-3; j_call: TRBJ2-7; cdr3_aa: ASSQARDSVYEQY
v_call: TRBV5-5; j_call: TRBJ2-3; cdr3_aa: ASSLLAGARDTQY
v_call: TRBV5-4; j_call: TRBJ2-7; cdr3_aa: ASSLSGKTSYEQY
v_call: TRBV6-6; j_call: TRBJ2-1; cdr3_aa: ASSYGAGPNEQF
v_call: TRBV24-1; j_call: TRBJ1-4; cdr3_aa: ATSDSGTGHEKLF
v_call: TRBV5-4; j_call: TRBJ1-2; cdr3_aa: ASSFGQRAGGYT
v_call: TRBV29-1; j_call: TRBJ2-7; cdr3_aa: SVEGQGAYEQY
v_call: TRBV18; j_call: TRBJ2-3; cdr3_aa: ASSPLESHTQY
v_call: TRBV6-5; j_call: TRBJ2-3; cdr3_aa: ASSYDRGGPTDTQY
v_call: TRBV7-7; j_call: TRBJ2-5; cdr3_aa: ASTLTLSGQETQY
v_call: TRBV3-1/TRBV3-2; j_call: TRBJ2-1; cdr3_aa: ASSQAGRELF
v_call: TRBV5-1; j_call: TRBJ1-3; cdr3_aa: ASSLATAGNTIY
v_call: TRBV4-2; j_call: TRBJ2-3; cdr3_aa: ASSQGHSTRLAARDTQY
v_call: TRBV5-4; j_call: TRBJ2-3; cdr3_aa: ASSSTGDTQY
v_call: TRBV5-6; j_call: TRBJ1-6; cdr3_aa: ASSIAGTGNSPLH
v_call: TRBV4-2; j_call: TRBJ2-7; cdr3_aa: ASSQGGAYEQY
v_call: TRBV12-3/TRBV12-4; j_call: TRBJ2-2; cdr3_aa: ASSSIQGGELF
v_call: TRBV19; j_call: TRBJ2-1; cdr3_aa: ASSRSGTGYNEQF
v_call: TRBV6-5; j_call: TRBJ2-1; cdr3_aa: ASSYRRNEQF
v_call: TRBV29-1; j_call: TRBJ2-2; cdr3_aa: SVGVGNTGELF
v_call: TRBV5-5; j_call: TRBJ2-1; cdr3_aa: ASSLAPAGVEQF
v_call: TRBV5-4; j_call: TRBJ2-3; cdr3_aa: ASSPRPTSGRRGTDTQY
v_call: TRBV9; j_call: TRBJ2-5; cdr3_aa: ASSVGTGRLGQETQY
v_call: TRBV19; j_call: TRBJ2-3; cdr3_aa: ASRGSGSPDTQY
v_call: TRBV7-2; j_call: TRBJ1-1; cdr3_aa: ASSLTGYTEAF
v_call: TRBV28; j_call: TRBJ2-2; cdr3_aa: ASSLDSRNTGELF
v_call: TRBV5-6; j_call: TRBJ1-3; cdr3_aa: ASSLVAAGNTIY
v_call: TRBV7-2; j_call: TRBJ2-3; cdr3_aa: ASSLGDSDRDTQY
v_call: TRBV7-9; j_call: TRBJ2-2; cdr3_aa: ASSLAVAGGELF
v_call: TRBV18; j_call: TRBJ1-5; cdr3_aa: ASSSQGGGPQH
v_call: TRBV18; j_call: TRBJ1-5; cdr3_aa: ASSPQETGGPKPQH
v_call: TRBV19; j_call: TRBJ1-6; cdr3_aa: ASSPTGGFSPLH
v_call: TRBV5-1; j_call: TRBJ2-1; cdr3_aa: ASSLSGGKGNEQF
v_call: TRBV6-5; j_call: TRBJ1-2; cdr3_aa: ASTPIGGGGYT
v_call: TRBV28; j_call: TRBJ2-1; cdr3_aa: ASSFPLGGRVTYNEQF
v_call: TRBV15; j_call: TRBJ1-5; cdr3_aa: ATGQGNQPQH
v_call: TRBV19; j_call: TRBJ2-2; cdr3_aa: ASKSGFTGELF
v_call: TRBV7-8; j_call: TRBJ1-6; cdr3_aa: ASSFSITSYNSPLH
v_call: TRBV18; j_call: TRBJ2-2; cdr3_aa: ASSPPGTPGTGELF
v_call: TRBV5-4; j_call: TRBJ1-1; cdr3_aa: ASSLEPWNTEAF
v_call: TRBV7-2; j_call: TRBJ1-6; cdr3_aa: ASSGGQLNSPLH
v_call: TRBV27; j_call: TRBJ2-6; cdr3_aa: ASSIQGRGANVLT
v_call: TRBV2; j_call: TRBJ2-7; cdr3_aa: ASSDDMSSYEQY
v_call: TRBV6-5; j_call: TRBJ2-5; cdr3_aa: ASSRVGWQETQY
v_call: TRBV27; j_call: TRBJ1-2; cdr3_aa: ASSIGQGRPNYGYT
v_call: TRBV7-2; j_call: TRBJ1-6; cdr3_aa: ASSRARNSPLH
v_call: TRBV10-3; j_call: TRBJ2-1; cdr3_aa: AISLISGVSYNEQF
v_call: TRBV2; j_call: TRBJ2-1; cdr3_aa: ASSGSGGYNEQF
v_call: TRBV28; j_call: TRBJ1-5; cdr3_aa: ASSDPVTGKAYSNQPQH
v_call: TRBV7-7; j_call: TRBJ2-3; cdr3_aa: ASSPGLAGEGQY
v_call: TRBV2; j_call: TRBJ2-3; cdr3_aa: ASSGTTSGTADTQY
v_call: TRBV19; j_call: TRBJ2-3; cdr3_aa: ASSIWDRSTDTQY
v_call: TRBV11-2; j_call: TRBJ2-5; cdr3_aa: ASGDRGGEETQY
v_call: TRBV11-2; j_call: TRBJ2-7; cdr3_aa: ASSLVPGDYEQY
v_call: TRBV6-1; j_call: TRBJ2-1; cdr3_aa: ASSADGQVSYNEQF